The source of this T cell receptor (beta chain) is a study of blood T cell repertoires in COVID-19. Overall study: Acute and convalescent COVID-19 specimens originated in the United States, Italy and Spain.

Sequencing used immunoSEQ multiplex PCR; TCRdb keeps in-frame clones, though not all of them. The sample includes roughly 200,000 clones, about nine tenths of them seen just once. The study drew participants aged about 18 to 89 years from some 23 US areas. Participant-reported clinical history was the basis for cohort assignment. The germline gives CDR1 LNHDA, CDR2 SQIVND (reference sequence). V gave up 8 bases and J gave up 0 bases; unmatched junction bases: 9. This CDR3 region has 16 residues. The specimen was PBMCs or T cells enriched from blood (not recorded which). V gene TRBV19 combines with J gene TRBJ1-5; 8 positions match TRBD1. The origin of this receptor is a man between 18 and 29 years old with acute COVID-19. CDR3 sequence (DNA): TGTGCCAGTGGTGACAGGGGTCTGTATAGCAATCAGCCCCAGCATTTT. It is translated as CASGDRGLYSNQPQHF. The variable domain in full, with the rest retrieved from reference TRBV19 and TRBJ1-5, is DGGITQSPKYLFRKEGQNVTLSCEQNLNHDAMYWYRQDPGQGLRLIYYSQIVNDFQKGDIAEGYSVSREKKESFPLTVTSAQKNPTAFYLCASGDRGLYSNQPQHFGDGTRLSIL.